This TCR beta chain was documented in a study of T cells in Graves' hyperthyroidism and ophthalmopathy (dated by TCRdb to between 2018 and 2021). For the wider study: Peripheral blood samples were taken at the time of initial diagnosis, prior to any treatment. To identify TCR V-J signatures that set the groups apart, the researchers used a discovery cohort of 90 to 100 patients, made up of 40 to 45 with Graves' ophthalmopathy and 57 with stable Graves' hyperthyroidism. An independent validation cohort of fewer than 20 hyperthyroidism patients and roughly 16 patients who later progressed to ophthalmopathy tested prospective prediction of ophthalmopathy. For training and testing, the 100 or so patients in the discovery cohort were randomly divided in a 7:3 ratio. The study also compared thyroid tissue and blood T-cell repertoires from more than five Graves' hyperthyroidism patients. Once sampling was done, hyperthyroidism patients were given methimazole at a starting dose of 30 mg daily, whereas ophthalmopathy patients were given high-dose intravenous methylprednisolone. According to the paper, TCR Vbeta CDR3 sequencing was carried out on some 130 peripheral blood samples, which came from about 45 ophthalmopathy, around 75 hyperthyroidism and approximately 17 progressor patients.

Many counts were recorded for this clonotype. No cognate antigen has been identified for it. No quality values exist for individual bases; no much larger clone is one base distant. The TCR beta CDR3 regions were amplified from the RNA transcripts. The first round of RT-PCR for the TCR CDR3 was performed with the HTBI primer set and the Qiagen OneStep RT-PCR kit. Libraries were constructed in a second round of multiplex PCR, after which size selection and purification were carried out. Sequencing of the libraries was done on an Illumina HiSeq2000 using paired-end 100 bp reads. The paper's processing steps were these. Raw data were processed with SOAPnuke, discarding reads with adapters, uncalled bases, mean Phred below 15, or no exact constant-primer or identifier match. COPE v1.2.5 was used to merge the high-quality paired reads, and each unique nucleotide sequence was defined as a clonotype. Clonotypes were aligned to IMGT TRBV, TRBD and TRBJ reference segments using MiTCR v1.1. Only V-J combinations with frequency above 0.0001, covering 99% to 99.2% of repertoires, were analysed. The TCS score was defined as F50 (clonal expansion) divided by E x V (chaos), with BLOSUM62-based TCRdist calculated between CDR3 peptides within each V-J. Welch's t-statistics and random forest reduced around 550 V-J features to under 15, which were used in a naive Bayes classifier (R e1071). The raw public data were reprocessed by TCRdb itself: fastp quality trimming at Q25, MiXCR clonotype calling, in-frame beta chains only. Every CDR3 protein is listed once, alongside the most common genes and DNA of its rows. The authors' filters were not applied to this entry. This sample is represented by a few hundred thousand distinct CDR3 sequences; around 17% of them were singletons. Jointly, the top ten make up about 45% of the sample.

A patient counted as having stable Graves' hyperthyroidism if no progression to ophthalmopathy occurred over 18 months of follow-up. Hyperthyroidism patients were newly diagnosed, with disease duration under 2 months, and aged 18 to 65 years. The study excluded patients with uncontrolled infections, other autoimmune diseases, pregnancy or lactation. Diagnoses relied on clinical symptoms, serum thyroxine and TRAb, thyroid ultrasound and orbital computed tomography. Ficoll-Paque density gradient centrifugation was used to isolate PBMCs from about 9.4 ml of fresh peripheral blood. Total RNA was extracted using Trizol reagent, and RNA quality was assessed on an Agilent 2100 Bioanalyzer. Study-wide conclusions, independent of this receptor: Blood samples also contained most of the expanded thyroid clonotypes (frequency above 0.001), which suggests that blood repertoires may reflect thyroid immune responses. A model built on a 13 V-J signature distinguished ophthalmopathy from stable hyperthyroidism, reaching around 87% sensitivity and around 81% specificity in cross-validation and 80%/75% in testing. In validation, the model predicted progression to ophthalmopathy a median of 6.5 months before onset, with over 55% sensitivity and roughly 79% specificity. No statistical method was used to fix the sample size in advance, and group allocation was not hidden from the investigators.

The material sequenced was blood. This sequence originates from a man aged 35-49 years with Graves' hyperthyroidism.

CDR3 reads: CASNILTRLVGTDTQYF. DNA sequence: TGTGCCAGCAACATTCTGACCCGACTGGTAGGCACAGATACGCAGTATTTT. The chain links TRBV5-5 with TRBJ2-3; the D gene remains uncertain. The CDR3 holds 17 amino acids from the cysteine to the phenylalanine. The only DNA kept is the CDR3, 51 bases in frame from the first base. CDR1 and CDR2, looked up from the germline V gene (reference sequence), are SGHKS and YYEKEE. V drops 6 bases and J drops 1 base, leaving 21 bases in between.